This paragraph reports one TCR beta chain. Its specificity is unknown. Germline V lookup: CDR1 MNHEY, CDR2 SVGAGI. Trimming removed 3 bases at V and 2 bases at J, with 11 bases between. This CDR3 comprises 15 residues. The sample comes from a study of shared clonotypes between healthy human individuals. TCRdb's copy holds only in-frame clones and misses some; the assay was immunoSEQ multiplex PCR. Seen here are around 2.1 million clones, around 93% observed once, and the top ten hold about 1.8%. CD45RO-negative cells were positively selected for CCR7, leaving out terminally differentiated effector memory CD45RA+ cells. Overall study results and limits: Naive subsets tended to show greater estimated richness than memory subsets. In this cohort, only blood was sampled, and tissue repertoires likely differ.

Sequencing was done on a sample of naive CD8+ T cells from PBMCs. The chain recombines TRBV6-5 with TRBJ2-1; D is possibly TRBD1 or TRBD2 (6 bases each). The origin of this receptor is a man younger than 35 in good health. Some clones in this sample may be carry-over from other donors' samples. CDR3 DNA sequence: TGTGCCAGCAGTTATCGGGGGCTCACCTACAATGAGCAGTTCTTC. Translation gives CASSYRGLTYNEQFF.